The rows below give T cell receptor beta chains drawn from one sample of a study of cytomegalovirus exposure and HLA in healthy donors. Clones were sequenced by immunoSEQ multiplex PCR, and TCRdb holds only the in-frame ones, with some missing. The sample has approximately 180,000 clones, roughly 80% seen once. What was sequenced was PBMCs. The source is a woman aged 45-59 years in good health and CMV-seronegative. The CDR3 runs from the conserved cysteine through the conserved F or W. D genes are given only for firm matches. Clone size, where shown, is once, few, many, or a class for clones that have expanded.

V,size,J,D,CDR3,DNA
TRBV19,NA,TRBJ2-5,TRBD1,CARPRGDRERGQETQYF,TGTGCCAGGCCCAGGGGGGACAGGGAGAGAGGACAAGAGACCCAGTACTTC
TRBV27,NA,TRBJ2-1,TRBD2,CASSLWASGRNEQFF,TGTGCCAGCAGTCTCTGGGCTAGCGGGAGGAATGAGCAGTTCTTC
TRBV28,once,TRBJ1-1,NA,CASSWRGGTEAFF,TGTGCCAGCAGTTGGAGGGGGGGCACTGAAGCTTTCTTT
TRBV19,NA,TRBJ1-1,NA,CATKWGIRAFF,TGTGCCACCAAGTGGGGCATTAGAGCTTTCTTT
TRBV7-9,once,TRBJ2-3,NA,CASSLGQAGDTQYF,TGTGCCAGCAGCTTAGGACAGGCCGGGGATACGCAGTATTTT
TRBV9,NA,TRBJ2-1,TRBD2,CASSVSGRDYNEQFF,TGTGCCAGCAGCGTTAGCGGGAGGGATTACAATGAGCAGTTCTTC
TRBV18,NA,TRBJ1-1,NA,CASSSDMGGEAFF,TGTGCCAGCTCATCGGACATGGGGGGTGAAGCTTTCTTT
TRBV9,NA,TRBJ2-4,TRBD1,CASSVKTGPLDIQYF,TGTGCCAGCAGCGTAAAGACAGGGCCCCTTGACATTCAGTACTTC
TRBV19,NA,TRBJ2-4,NA,CASSIGGFKNIQYF,TGTGCCAGTAGTATCGGCGGCTTTAAAAACATTCAGTACTTC
TRBV9,NA,TRBJ2-3,TRBD2,CASSLAGLAQATAQYF,TGTGCCAGCAGCCTCGCAGGACTAGCCCAAGCTACGGCGCAGTATTTT